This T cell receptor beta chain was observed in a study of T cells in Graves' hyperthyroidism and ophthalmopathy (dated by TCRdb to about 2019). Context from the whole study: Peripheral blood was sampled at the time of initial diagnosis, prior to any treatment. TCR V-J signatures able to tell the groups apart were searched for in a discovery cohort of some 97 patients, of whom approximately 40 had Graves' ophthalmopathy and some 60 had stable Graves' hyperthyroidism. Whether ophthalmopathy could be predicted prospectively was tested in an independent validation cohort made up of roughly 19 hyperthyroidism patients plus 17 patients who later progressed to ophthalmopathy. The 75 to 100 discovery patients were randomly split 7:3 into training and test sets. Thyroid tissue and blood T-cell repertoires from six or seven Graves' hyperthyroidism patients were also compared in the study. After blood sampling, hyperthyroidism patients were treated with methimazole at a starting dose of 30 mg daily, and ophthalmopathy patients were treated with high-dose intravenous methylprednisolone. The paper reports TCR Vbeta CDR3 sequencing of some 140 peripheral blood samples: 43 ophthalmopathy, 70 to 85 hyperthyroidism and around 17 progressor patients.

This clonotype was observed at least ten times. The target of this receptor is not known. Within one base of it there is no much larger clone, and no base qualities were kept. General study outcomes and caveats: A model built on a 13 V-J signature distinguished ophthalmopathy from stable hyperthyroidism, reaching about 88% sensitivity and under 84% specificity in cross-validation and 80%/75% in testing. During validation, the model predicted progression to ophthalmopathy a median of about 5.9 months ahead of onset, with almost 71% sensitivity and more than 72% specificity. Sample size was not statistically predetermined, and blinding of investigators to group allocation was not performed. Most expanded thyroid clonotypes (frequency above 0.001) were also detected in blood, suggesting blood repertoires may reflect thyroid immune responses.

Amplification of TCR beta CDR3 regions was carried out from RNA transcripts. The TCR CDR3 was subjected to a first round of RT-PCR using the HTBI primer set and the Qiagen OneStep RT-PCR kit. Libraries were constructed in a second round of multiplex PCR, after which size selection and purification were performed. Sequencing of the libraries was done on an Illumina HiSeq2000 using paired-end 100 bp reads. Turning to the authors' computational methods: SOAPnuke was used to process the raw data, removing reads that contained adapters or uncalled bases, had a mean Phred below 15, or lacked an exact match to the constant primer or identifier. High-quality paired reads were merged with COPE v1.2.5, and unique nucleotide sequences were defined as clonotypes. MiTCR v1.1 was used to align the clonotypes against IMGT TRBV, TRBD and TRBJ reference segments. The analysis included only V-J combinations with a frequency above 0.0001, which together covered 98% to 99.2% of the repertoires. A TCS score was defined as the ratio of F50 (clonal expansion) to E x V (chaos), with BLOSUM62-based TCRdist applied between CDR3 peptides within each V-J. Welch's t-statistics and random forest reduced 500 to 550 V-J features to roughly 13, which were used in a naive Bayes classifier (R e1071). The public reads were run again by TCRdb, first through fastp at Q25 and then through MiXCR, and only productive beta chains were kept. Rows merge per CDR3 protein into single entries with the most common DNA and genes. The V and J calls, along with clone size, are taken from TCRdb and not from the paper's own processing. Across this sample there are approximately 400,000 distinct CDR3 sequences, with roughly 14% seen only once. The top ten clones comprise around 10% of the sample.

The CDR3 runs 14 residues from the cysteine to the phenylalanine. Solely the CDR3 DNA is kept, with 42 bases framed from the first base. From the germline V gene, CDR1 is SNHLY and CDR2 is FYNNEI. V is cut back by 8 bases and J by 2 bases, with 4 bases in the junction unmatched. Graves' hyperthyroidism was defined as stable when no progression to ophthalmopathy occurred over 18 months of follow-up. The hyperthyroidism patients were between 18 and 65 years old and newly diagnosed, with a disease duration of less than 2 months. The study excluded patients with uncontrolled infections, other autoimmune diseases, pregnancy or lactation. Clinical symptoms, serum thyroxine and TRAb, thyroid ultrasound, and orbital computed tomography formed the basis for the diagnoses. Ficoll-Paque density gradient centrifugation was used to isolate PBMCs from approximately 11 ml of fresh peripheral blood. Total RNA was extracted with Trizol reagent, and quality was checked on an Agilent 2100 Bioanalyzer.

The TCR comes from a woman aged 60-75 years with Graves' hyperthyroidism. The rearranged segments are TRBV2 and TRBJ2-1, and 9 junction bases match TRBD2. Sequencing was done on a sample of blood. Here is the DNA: TGTGCCAGCGGCGCGGGAGGGCCCTACAATGAGCAGTTCTTC. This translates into CASGAGGPYNEQFF.